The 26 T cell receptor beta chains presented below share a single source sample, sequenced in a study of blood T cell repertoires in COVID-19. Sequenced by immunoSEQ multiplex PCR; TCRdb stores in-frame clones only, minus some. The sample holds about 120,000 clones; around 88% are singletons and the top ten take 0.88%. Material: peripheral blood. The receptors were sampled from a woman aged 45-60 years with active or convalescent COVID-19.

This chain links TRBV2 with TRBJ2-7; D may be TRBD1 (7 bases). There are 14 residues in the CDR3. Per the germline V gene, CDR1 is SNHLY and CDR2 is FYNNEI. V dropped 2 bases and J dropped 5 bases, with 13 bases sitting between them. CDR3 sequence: CASSEMEGADEQYF. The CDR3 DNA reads TGTGCCAGCAGTGAAATGGAGGGGGCGGACGAGCAGTACTTC.

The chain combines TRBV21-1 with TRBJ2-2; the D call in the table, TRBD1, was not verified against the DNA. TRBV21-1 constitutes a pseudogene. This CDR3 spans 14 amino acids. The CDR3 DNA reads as TGTGCCAGCATCCCTGGACAGGGGGCAGGGGAGCTGTTTTTT. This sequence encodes CASIPGQGAGELFF.

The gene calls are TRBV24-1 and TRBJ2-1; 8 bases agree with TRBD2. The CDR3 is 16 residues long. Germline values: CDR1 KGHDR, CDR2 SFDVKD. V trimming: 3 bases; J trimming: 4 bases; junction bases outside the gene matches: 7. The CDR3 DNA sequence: TGTGCCACCAGTGATCTAACTAGCGGAGATTACAATGAGCAGTTCTTC. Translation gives CATSDLTSGDYNEQFF.

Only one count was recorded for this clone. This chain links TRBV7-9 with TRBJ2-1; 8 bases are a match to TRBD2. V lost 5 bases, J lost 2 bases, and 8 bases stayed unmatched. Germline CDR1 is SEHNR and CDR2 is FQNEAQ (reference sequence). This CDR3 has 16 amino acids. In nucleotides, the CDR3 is TGTGCCAGCAGCCCGGGTTATAGCGGGACCTACAATGAGCAGTTCTTC. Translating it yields CASSPGYSGTYNEQFF.

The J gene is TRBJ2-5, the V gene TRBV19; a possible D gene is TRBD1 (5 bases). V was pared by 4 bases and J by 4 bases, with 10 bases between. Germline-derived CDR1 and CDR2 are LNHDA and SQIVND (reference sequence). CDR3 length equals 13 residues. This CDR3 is CASSRRGRETQYF. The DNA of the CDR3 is TGTGCCAGTAGTAGAAGGGGAAGAGAGACCCAGTACTTC. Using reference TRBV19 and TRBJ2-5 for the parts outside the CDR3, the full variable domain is DGGITQSPKYLFRKEGQNVTLSCEQNLNHDAMYWYRQDPGQGLRLIYYSQIVNDFQKGDIAEGYSVSREKKESFPLTVTSAQKNPTAFYLCASSRRGRETQYFGPGTRLLVL.

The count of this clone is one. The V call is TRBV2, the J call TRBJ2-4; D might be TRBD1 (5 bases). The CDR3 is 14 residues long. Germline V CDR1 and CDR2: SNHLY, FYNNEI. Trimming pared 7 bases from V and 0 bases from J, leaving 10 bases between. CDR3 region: CASTRALAKNIQYF. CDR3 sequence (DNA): TGTGCCAGCACCAGGGCCCTAGCCAAAAACATTCAGTACTTC.

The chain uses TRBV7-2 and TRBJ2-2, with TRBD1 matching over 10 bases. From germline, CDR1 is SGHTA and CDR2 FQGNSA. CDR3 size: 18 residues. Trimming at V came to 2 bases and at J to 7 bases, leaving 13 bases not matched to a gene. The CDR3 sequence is CASSLSHLGQGGGGELFF. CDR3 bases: TGTGCCAGCAGCTTAAGTCACCTTGGACAGGGGGGAGGCGGGGAGCTGTTTTTT.

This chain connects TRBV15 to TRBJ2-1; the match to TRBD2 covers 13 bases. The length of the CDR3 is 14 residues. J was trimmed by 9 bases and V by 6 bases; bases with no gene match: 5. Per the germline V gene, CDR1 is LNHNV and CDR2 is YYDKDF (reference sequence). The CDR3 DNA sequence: TGTGCCACCAGAGTTGGACTAGCGGGAGTTGAGCAGTTCTTC. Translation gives CATRVGLAGVEQFF.

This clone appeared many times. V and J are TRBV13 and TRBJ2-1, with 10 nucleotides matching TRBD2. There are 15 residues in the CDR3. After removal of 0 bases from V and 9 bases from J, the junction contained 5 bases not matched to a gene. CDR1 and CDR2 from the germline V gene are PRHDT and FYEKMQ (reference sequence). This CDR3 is CASSLGLAGDREQFF. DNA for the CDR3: TGTGCCAGCAGCTTAGGCCTAGCGGGAGATCGTGAGCAGTTCTTC.

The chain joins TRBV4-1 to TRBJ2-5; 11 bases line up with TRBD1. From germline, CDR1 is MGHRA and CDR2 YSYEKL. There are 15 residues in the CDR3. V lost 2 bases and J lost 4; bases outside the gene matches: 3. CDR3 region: CASSQPGTGGETQYF. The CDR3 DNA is TGCGCCAGCAGCCAACCCGGGACAGGGGGAGAGACCCAGTACTTC.

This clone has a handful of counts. Written as DNA, the CDR3 is TGTGCCAGCAGTTCACGGGGGGTAGGCTATGGCTACACCTTC. It translates to CASSSRGVGYGYTF. V is TRBV28 and J is TRBJ1-2, with a weak D call TRBD1 (5 bases). The CDR3 spans 14 residues. Trimming left V 4 bases short and J 4 bases short, with 13 bases between. CDR1 and CDR2 from the germline V gene are MDHEN and SYDVKM.

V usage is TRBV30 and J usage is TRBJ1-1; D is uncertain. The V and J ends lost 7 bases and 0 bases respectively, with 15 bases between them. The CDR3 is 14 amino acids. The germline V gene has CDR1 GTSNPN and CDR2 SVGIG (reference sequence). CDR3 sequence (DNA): TGTGCCTACGGGTCCTACGATATGAACACTGAAGCTTTCTTT. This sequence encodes CAYGSYDMNTEAFF.

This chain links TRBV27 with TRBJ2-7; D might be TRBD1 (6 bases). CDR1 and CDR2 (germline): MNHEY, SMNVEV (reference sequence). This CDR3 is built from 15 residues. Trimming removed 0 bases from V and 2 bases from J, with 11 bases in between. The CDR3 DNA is TGTGCCAGCAGTTTATCGAAAAACAGGGCCTACGAGCAGTACTTC. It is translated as CASSLSKNRAYEQYF.

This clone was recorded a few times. This chain's CDR3 is CASSQTGLLSYEQYF. Written as DNA, the CDR3 is TGTGCCAGCAGTCAAACAGGGTTGTTGTCCTACGAGCAGTACTTC. The chain couples TRBV28 to TRBJ2-7; a weak D match, TRBD1 (6 bases). Looked up from germline, CDR1 is MDHEN and CDR2 is SYDVKM. There are 15 residues in the CDR3. Trimming removed 5 bases from V and 1 base from J, with 15 bases in between.

CDR3 in amino acids: CASSPSSVVAGNYGANVLTF. The CDR3 DNA follows: TGCGCCAGCAGCCCCTCCAGCGTAGTAGCGGGAAACTATGGGGCCAACGTCCTGACTTTC. This chain links TRBV4-3 with TRBJ2-6; TRBD2 agrees at 8 bases. The CDR3 has 20 residues. Looked up from germline, CDR1 is LGHNA and CDR2 is YSLEER. V gave up 4 bases and J gave up 3 bases; unmatched junction bases: 17.

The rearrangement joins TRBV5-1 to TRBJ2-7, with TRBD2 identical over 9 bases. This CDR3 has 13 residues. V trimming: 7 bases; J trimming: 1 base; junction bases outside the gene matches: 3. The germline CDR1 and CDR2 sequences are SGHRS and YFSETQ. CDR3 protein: CASGTSSSYEQYF. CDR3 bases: TGCGCCAGCGGGACTAGCTCATCCTACGAGCAGTACTTC.

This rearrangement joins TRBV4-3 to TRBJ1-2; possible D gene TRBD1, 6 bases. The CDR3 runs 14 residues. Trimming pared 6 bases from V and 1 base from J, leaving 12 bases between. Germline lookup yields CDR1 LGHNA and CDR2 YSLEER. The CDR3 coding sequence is TGCGCCAGCAGACCCAAACAGGGTAACTATGGCTACACCTTC. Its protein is CASRPKQGNYGYTF.

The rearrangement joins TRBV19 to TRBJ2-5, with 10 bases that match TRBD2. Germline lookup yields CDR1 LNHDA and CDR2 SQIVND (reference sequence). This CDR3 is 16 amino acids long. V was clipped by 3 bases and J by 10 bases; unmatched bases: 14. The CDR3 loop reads CASSIGLAGGRGDQYF. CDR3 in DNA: TGTGCCAGTAGTATCGGGTTAGCGGGAGGCCGCGGGGACCAGTACTTC.

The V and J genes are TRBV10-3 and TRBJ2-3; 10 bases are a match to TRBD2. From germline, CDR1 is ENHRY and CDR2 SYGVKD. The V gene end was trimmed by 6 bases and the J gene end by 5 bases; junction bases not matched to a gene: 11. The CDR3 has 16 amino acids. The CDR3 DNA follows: TGTGCCATCAGGCCTAGCGGGAGTAGTAGTCGAGATACGCAGTATTTT. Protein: CAIRPSGSSSRDTQYF.

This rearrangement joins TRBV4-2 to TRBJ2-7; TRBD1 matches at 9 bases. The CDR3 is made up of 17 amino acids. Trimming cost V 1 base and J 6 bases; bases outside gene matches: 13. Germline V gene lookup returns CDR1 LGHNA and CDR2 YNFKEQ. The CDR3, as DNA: TGTGCCAGCAGCCAAGGTGCCTCGGACAGGGGTCGTGTCGAGCAGTACTTC. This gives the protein CASSQGASDRGRVEQYF.

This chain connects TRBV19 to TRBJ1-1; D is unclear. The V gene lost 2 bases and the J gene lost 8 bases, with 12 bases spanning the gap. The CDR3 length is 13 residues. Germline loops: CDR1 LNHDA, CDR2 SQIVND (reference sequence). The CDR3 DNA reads TGTGCCAGTAGTATAAGTAGCCTAGGAGAAGCTTTCTTT. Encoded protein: CASSISSLGEAFF.

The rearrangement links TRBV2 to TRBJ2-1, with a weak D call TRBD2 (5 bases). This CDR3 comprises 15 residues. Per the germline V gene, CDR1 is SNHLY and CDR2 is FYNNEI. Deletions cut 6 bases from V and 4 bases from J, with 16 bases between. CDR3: CASSEGRSGYNEQFF. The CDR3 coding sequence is TGTGCCAGCAGCGAGGGCAGGTCTGGATACAATGAGCAGTTCTTC.

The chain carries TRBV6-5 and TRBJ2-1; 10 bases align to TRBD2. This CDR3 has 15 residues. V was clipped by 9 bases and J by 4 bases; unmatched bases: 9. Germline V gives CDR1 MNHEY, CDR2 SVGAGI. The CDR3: CASTTPGLAYNEQFF. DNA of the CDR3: TGTGCCAGTACTACCCCGGGACTAGCGTACAATGAGCAGTTCTTC.

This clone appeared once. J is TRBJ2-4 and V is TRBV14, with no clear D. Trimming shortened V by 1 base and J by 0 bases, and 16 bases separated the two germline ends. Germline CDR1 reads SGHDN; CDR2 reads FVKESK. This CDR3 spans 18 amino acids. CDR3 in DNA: TGTGCCAGCAGCCAAGGGGTGTCGCGGATCCTAGCCAAAAACATTCAGTACTTC. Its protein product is CASSQGVSRILAKNIQYF.

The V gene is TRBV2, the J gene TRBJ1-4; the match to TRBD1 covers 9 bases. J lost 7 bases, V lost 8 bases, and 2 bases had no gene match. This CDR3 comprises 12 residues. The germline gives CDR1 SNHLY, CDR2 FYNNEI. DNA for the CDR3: TGTGCCAGCGGGACAGGGACTGAAAAACTGTTTTTT. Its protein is CASGTGTEKLFF.

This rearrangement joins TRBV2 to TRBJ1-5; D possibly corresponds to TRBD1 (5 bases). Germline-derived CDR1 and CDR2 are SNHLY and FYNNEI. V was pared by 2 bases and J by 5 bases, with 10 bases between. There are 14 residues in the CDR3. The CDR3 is CASSERAGHQPQHF. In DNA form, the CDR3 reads TGTGCCAGCAGTGAACGGGCAGGGCATCAGCCCCAGCATTTT.